The following is a T cell receptor beta chain sequence with its context. These data belong to a study of blood T cell repertoires in COVID-19. About the study: PBMCs, B-cell-depleted T cells, or T cells were the source of the cDNA or gDNA that made up the material.

After removal of 2 bases from V and 5 bases from J, the junction contained 6 bases not matched to a gene. This CDR3 contains 16 residues. Germline V CDR1 and CDR2: SGHTA, FQGNSA. Original methodology: Researchers report that nucleated cell counts were estimated from reference gene primer amplification. Using immunoSEQ multiplex PCR, the repertoire was profiled, and TCRdb retains in-frame clones only, with some absent. The D gene and trimming were derived from the DNA, and the V and J assignments and clone size from that table. Here the sample spans approximately 100,000 clones, approximately 81% being singletons.

Material for sequencing was peripheral blood. The chain carries TRBV7-2 and TRBJ1-4; TRBD1 agrees at 9 bases. This TCR came from a man between 60 and 75 years old with acute or convalescent COVID-19. The CDR3 is CASSLYRGQGNEKLFF. In DNA form, the CDR3 reads TGTGCCAGCAGCTTATACAGGGGACAGGGAAATGAAAAACTGTTTTTT. The entire variable domain, with the rest obtained from reference TRBV7-2 and TRBJ1-4, is as follows: GAGVSQSPSNKVTEKGKDVELRCDPISGHTALYWYRQSLGQGLEFLIYFQGNSAPDKSGLPSDRFSAERTGGSVSTLTIQRTQQEDSAVYLCASSLYRGQGNEKLFFGSGTQLSVL.